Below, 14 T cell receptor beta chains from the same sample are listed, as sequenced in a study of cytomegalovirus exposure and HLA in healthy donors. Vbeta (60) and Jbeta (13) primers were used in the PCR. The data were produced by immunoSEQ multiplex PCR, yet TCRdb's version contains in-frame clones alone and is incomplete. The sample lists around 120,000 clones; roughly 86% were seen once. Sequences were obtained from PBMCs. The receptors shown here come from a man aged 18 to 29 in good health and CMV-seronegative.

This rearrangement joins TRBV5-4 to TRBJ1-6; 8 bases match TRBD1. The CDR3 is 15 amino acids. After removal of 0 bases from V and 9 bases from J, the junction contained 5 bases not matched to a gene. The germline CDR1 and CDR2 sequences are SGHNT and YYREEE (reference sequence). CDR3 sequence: CASSLGQGASSPLHF. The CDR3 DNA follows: TGTGCCAGCAGCTTGGGGCAGGGGGCCAGTTCACCCCTCCACTTT.

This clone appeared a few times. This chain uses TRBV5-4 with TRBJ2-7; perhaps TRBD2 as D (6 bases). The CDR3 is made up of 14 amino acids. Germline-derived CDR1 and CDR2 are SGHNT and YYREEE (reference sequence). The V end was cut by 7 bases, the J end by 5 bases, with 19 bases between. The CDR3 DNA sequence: TGTGCCAGCCAAAACAGGACTACTCCCCACGAGCAGTACTTC. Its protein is CASQNRTTPHEQYF.

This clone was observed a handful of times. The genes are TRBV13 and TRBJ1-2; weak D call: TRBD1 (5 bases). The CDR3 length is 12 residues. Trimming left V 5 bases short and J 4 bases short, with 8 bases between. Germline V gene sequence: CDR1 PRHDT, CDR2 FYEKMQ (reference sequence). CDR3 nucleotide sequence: TGTGCCAGCAGCCCGACAGTCTATGGCTACACCTTC. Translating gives CASSPTVYGYTF.

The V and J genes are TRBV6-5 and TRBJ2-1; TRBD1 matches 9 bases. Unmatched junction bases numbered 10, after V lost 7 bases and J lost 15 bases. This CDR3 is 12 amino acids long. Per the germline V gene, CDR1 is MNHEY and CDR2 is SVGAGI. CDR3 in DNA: TGTGCCAGCAATCACTACCGGGACAGGGTGTTCTTC. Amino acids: CASNHYRDRVFF.

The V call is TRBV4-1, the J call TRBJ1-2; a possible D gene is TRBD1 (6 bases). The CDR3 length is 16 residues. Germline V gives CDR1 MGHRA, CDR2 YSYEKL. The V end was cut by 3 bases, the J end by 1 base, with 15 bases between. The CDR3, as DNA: TGCGCCAGCAGCCAGGGACCGGACAGAAGTAACTATGGCTACACCTTC. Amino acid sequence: CASSQGPDRSNYGYTF.

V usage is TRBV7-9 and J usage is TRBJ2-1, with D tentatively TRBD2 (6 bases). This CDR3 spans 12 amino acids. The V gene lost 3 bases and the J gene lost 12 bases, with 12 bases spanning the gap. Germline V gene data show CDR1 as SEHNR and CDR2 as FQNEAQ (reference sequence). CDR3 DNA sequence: TGTGCCAGCAGCTTCCAACTAGCCCGGCAGTTCTTC. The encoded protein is CASSFQLARQFF.

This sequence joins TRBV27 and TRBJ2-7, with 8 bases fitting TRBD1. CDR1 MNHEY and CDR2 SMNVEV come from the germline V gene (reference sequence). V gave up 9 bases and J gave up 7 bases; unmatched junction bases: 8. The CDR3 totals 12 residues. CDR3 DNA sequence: TGTGCCAGTTGGACAGGGCTTGGGGAGCAGTACTTC. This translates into CASWTGLGEQYF.

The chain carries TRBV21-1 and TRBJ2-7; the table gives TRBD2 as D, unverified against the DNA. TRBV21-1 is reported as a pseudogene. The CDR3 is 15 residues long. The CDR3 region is CASSSRGNGSYEQYF. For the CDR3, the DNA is TGTGCCAGCAGTTCCCGGGGAAATGGGTCCTACGAGCAGTACTTC.

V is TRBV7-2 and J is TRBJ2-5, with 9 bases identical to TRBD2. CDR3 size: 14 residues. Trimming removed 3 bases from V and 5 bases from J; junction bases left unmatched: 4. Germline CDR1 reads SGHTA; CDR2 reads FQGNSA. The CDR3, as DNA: TGTGCCAGCAGCTTCATCGCGGGGGGGGAGACCCAGTACTTC. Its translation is CASSFIAGGETQYF.

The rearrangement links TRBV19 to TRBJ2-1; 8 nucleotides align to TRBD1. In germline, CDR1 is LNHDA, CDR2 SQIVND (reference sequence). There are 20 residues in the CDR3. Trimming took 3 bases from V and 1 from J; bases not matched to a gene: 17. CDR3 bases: TGTGCCAGTAGTATTGGATTGGGCAGGGGGCAAAGGGGGTCCTACAATGAGCAGTTCTTC. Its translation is CASSIGLGRGQRGSYNEQFF.

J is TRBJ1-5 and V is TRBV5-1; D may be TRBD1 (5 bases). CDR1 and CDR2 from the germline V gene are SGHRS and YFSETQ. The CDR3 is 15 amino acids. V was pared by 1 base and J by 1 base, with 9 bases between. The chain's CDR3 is CASSLWGESNQPQHF. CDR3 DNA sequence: TGCGCCAGCAGCTTGTGGGGGGAGAGCAATCAGCCCCAGCATTTT.

The CDR3 sequence: CASTGPGSPLHF. The CDR3 nucleotides are TGTGCCAGTACAGGGCCCGGTTCACCCCTCCACTTT. The chain recombines TRBV19 with TRBJ1-6; possibly TRBD1 for D (5 bases). V lost 7 bases, J lost 9 bases, and 10 bases lay in between. CDR1 LNHDA and CDR2 SQIVND come from the germline V gene (reference sequence). This CDR3 contains 12 residues.

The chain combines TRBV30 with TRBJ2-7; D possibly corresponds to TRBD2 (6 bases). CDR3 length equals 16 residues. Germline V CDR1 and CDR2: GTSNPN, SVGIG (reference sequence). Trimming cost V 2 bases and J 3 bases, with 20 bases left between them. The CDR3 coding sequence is TGTGCCTGGAGTCTCCCTCAGGCAGGGAGGATCTACGAGCAGTACTTC. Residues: CAWSLPQAGRIYEQYF.

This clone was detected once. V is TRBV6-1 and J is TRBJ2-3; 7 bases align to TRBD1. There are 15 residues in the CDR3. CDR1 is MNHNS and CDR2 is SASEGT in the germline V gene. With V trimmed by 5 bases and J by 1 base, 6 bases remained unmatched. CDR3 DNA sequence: TGTGCCAGCAGTCCCCGACAGGGTGGCACAGATACGCAGTATTTT. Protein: CASSPRQGGTDTQYF.